These 21 T cell receptor beta chains were all obtained from the same sample, sequenced in a study of T-cell reconstitution after alpha-beta-depleted transplantation in children. Preparing the TCRbeta library involved the use of unique molecular identifiers. TCRdb redid the calling of the PCR reads with MiXCR, one entry per CDR3 protein. The sample holds about 600,000 distinct CDR3 sequences, 10% to 15% seen once. This sample comprised PBMCs, mostly from graft donor cells, obtained 360 days after TCRalphabeta/CD19-depleted stem cell transplant. These TCRs come from a male patient younger than 18 who had a stem cell transplant for acute myeloid leukemia, so the T cells may come from the graft donor.

This clonotype has ten or more counts. This chain joins TRBV5-6 and TRBJ2-3, with a weak D call TRBD1 (5 bases). Trimming took off 4 bases at V and 2 bases at J, with 11 bases between the two ends. CDR3 length equals 14 residues. The germline CDR1 and CDR2 sequences are SGHDT and YYEEEE. The CDR3 is CASSLATATDTQYF. CDR3 DNA sequence: TGTGCCAGCAGCCTTGCGACAGCCACAGATACGCAGTATTTT.

This clonotype has at least ten counts. J is TRBJ2-1 and V is TRBV18, with TRBD2 matching over 9 bases. With 9 bases clipped from V and 4 bases from J, the junction kept 10 bases outside the gene matches. Germline V gives CDR1 KGHSH, CDR2 LQKENI. The CDR3 spans 15 residues. This chain's CDR3 is CASFINSGSYNEQFF. In DNA, the CDR3 is TGTGCCAGTTTTATCAATAGCGGGAGTTACAATGAGCAGTTCTTC.

As regards this clonotype: Relative to the germline gene, one junction end is altered; a read error may explain this. V usage is TRBV28 and J usage is TRBJ1-1, with D unclear. This CDR3 has 17 residues. The germline CDR1 and CDR2 sequences are MDHEN and SYDVKM. The CDR3 coding sequence is TGTGCCTGCAGATCCCACCGTCACCCTATGCCCAACACTGAAGCTTTCTTT. This sequence encodes CACRSHRHPMPNTEAFF.

A few counts support this clonotype. CDR3 residues: CASSPGLPRGSYNEQFF. The CDR3 DNA sequence: TGTGCCAGCAGCCCCGGACTGCCTCGGGGGTCCTACAATGAGCAGTTCTTC. This chain links TRBV11-2 with TRBJ2-1; tentatively, D is TRBD2 (6 bases). The CDR3 consists of 17 residues. The V end was cut by 5 bases, the J end by 1 base, with 18 bases between. The V gene's germline CDR1 is SGHAT and CDR2 FQNNGV.

There are many counts of this clonotype. This chain uses TRBV4-1 with TRBJ2-1; either TRBD1 or TRBD2 may supply D (5 bases each). The CDR3 has 21 amino acids. The V and J ends lost 5 bases and 0 bases respectively, with 29 bases between them. The germline gives CDR1 MGHRA, CDR2 YSYEKL. CDR3 sequence reads: CASSSQGGVEKGSSSYNEQFF. Here the CDR3 DNA reads TGCGCCAGCAGCAGCCAAGGAGGTGTCGAGAAGGGGTCAAGCTCCTACAATGAGCAGTTCTTC.

This clonotype appeared a few times. In DNA, the CDR3 is TGTGCCAGCAGTAGCCCGGACAGGGTATCCGTCCTGACTTTC. It codes for CASSSPDRVSVLTF. The chain joins TRBV6-2 or TRBV6-3 to TRBJ2-6, with TRBD1 matching over 8 bases. The germline V gene encodes CDR1 MNHEY and CDR2 SVGEGT. This CDR3 spans 14 amino acids. The V segment lost 5 bases and the J segment 12 bases; nucleotides outside the gene matches: 9.

The chain has TRBV7-8 and TRBJ2-5, with D maybe TRBD2 (6 bases). CDR1 SGHVS and CDR2 FQNEAQ come from the germline V gene. The CDR3 is made up of 14 amino acids. V lost 1 base to trimming and J lost 4 bases, with 10 bases between them. The DNA of the CDR3 is TGTGCCAGCAGCTTAGGCGCGGGGACAGAGACCCAGTACTTC. Translation gives CASSLGAGTETQYF.

This clonotype was found a few times. V gene TRBV14 combines with J gene TRBJ2-1; maybe TRBD2 (6 bases). Trimming took 0 bases from V and 0 from J, leaving 18 bases between them. CDR3 length: 19 amino acids. Germline CDR1 reads SGHDN; CDR2 reads FVKESK. The CDR3 sequence is CASSQDLGLLSPSYNEQFF. CDR3 in DNA: TGTGCCAGCAGCCAAGATCTGGGACTCCTTAGCCCCTCCTACAATGAGCAGTTCTTC.

The chain joins TRBV14 to TRBJ2-6; a weak D match, TRBD1 (6 bases). Trimming shortened V by 0 bases and J by 2 bases, and 11 bases separated the two germline ends. CDR1 SGHDN and CDR2 FVKESK come from the germline V gene. The CDR3 loop spans 17 amino acids. The CDR3, as DNA: TGTGCCAGCAGCCAAGACCAAGGGGGAGCTGGGGCCAACGTCCTGACTTTC. Protein sequence: CASSQDQGGAGANVLTF. The whole variable domain, filled in from reference TRBV14 and TRBJ2-6, reads EAGVTQFPSHSVIEKGQTVTLRCDPISGHDNLYWYRRVMGKEIKFLLHFVKESKQDESGMPNNRFLAERTGGTYSTLKVQPAELEDSGVYFCASSQDQGGAGANVLTFGAGSRLTVL.

The V gene is TRBV20-1, the J gene TRBJ2-1, with TRBD2 matching over 15 bases. Germline loops: CDR1 DFQATT, CDR2 SNEGSKA (reference sequence). The CDR3 is 14 residues long. Trimming at V came to 5 bases and at J to 12 bases, leaving 8 bases not matched to a gene. CDR3 in DNA: TGCAGTGCTTCCGGACTAGCGGGAGGGTGGGGGCAGTTCTTC. It is translated as CSASGLAGGWGQFF.

This chain connects TRBV12-3 or TRBV12-4 to TRBJ2-2; D is uncertain. CDR3 length equals 12 residues. The V end was cut by 2 bases, the J end by 7 bases, with 5 bases between. The CDR3 DNA follows: TGTGCCAGCAGTTTATTGTTCGGGGAGCTGTTTTTT. Its protein is CASSLLFGELFF.

The V call is TRBV9, the J call TRBJ2-1, with TRBD2 identical over 8 bases. CDR3 length: 15 residues. From germline, CDR1 is SGDLS and CDR2 YYNGEE. J was trimmed by 6 bases and V by 0 bases; bases with no gene match: 5. This CDR3 reads CASSVDGRAGNEQFF. The CDR3 coding sequence is TGTGCCAGCAGCGTAGACGGGAGGGCGGGCAATGAGCAGTTCTTC.

The chain carries TRBV6-2 or TRBV6-3 and TRBJ1-5; 8 bases map to TRBD1. V gave up 1 base and J gave up 2 bases; unmatched junction bases: 13. The CDR3 totals 19 residues. Germline loops: CDR1 MNHEY, CDR2 SVGEGT. This CDR3 is CASSYLGLTGVGGNQPQHF. Here the CDR3 DNA reads TGTGCCAGCAGTTACTTGGGCCTGACAGGGGTCGGGGGCAATCAGCCCCAGCATTTT.

This clonotype was found a few times. This sequence joins TRBV9 and TRBJ2-1; 14 bases line up with TRBD2. The V and J ends lost 6 bases and 7 bases, in that order; junction bases with no gene match: 21. The germline CDR1 and CDR2 sequences are SGDLS and YYNGEE. The CDR3 has 20 residues. The CDR3 is CASNSGSGQGTSGSWNEQFF. The CDR3 DNA reads as TGTGCCAGCAACAGTGGGTCGGGACAGGGGACTAGCGGGAGTTGGAATGAGCAGTTCTTC.

At least ten counts were recorded for this clonotype. The J gene is TRBJ2-5, the V gene TRBV4-2; 7 nucleotides agree with TRBD2. J was trimmed by 5 bases and V by 1 base; bases with no gene match: 7. Germline CDR1 is LGHNA and CDR2 is YNFKEQ. This CDR3 spans 15 amino acids. CDR3 region: CASSQGGGGSETQYF. In nucleotides, the CDR3 is TGTGCCAGCAGCCAAGGGGGTGGCGGGAGTGAGACCCAGTACTTC.

This clonotype was seen repeatedly, ten times or more. The chain joins TRBV29-1 to TRBJ2-1; a weak D match, TRBD1 (6 bases). With 6 bases removed from V and 10 bases from J, the gap between germline ends came to 13 bases. Germline V CDR1 and CDR2: SQVTM, ANQGSEA. The CDR3 is 11 amino acids. The CDR3 bases are TGCAGCGTCCCTACGAGGGGGGAGCAGTTCTTC. Its translation is CSVPTRGEQFF.

This clonotype was counted ten times or more. This chain joins TRBV5-1 and TRBJ2-1; D may be TRBD2 (6 bases). Trimming took 0 bases from V and 0 from J, leaving 19 bases between them. The CDR3 is 19 amino acids. In germline, CDR1 is SGHRS, CDR2 YFSETQ. In nucleotides, the CDR3 is TGCGCCAGCAGCTTGGCCGGACTGGCGGGGTATAGCTCCTACAATGAGCAGTTCTTC. Protein: CASSLAGLAGYSSYNEQFF.

This sequence joins TRBV19 and TRBJ1-4, with 8 bases identical to TRBD1. Per the germline V gene, CDR1 is LNHDA and CDR2 is SQIVND (reference sequence). The CDR3 covers 15 residues. Trimming removed 3 bases from V and 8 bases from J; junction bases left unmatched: 8. The CDR3: CASSILTGGEEKLFF. As DNA, the CDR3 is TGTGCCAGTAGTATCCTTACAGGGGGTGAAGAAAAACTGTTTTTT.

This clonotype was counted between two and nine times. J is TRBJ2-7 and V is TRBV25-1, with D unclear. Germline CDR1 is MGHDK and CDR2 is SYGVNS. The CDR3 consists of 14 residues. The V end was cut by 1 base, the J end by 0 bases, with 7 bases between. The CDR3 DNA follows: TGTGCCAGCAGTGAATGGGGTAGCTCCTACGAGCAGTACTTC. Its translation: CASSEWGSSYEQYF.

This clonotype turned up a few times. This chain joins TRBV7-9 and TRBJ2-1; TRBD1 matches at 7 bases. V lost 0 bases to trimming and J lost 8 bases; unmatched junction nucleotides: 7. Germline values: CDR1 SEHNR, CDR2 FQNEAQ (reference sequence). The length of the CDR3 is 15 residues. CDR3 coding DNA: TGTGCCAGCAGCTTAGCGCAGGGGGAGAAGGATGAGCAGTTCTTC. This gives the protein CASSLAQGEKDEQFF.

This clonotype was found many times. This chain links TRBV7-8 with TRBJ1-5, with D unresolved. The germline V and J ends were trimmed by 4 bases and 5 bases, with 12 bases remaining between them. In germline, CDR1 is SGHVS, CDR2 FQNEAQ. This CDR3 has 14 amino acids. This chain's CDR3 is CASSYDSYYQPQHF. Here the CDR3 DNA reads TGTGCCAGCAGCTACGACTCCTACTATCAGCCCCAGCATTTT.